This T cell receptor (beta chain) derives from a study of blood T cell repertoires in COVID-19. Overall study: Spain, Italy and the United States supplied samples that represented acute and convalescent COVID-19. PBMCs, B-cell-depleted T cells, or T cells were the source of the cDNA or gDNA that made up the material.

Source study methods: Estimation of nucleated cell counts relied on the amplification of reference gene primers. Generated by immunoSEQ multiplex PCR, the TCRdb table keeps only in-frame clones and is missing some. V and J calls and clone size are those listed in that table; D and trimming were worked out from the DNA. The sample comprises about 300,000 clones, more than 85% of which are singletons, and 1% to 1.5% rests with the top ten. CDR1 is LNHDA and CDR2 is SQIVND in the germline V gene (reference sequence). This CDR3 has 14 residues. V lost 5 bases, J lost 4 bases, and 14 bases lay in between. This clone was counted once.

The receptor comes from a man in his 70s with acute or convalescent COVID-19. The chain combines TRBV19 with TRBJ1-1; maybe TRBD1 (6 bases). The source material was peripheral blood. CDR3 nucleotide sequence: TGTGCCAGTAGTTCTCACAGGGTTAGCACTGAAGCTTTCTTT. It encodes CASSSHRVSTEAFF.